A single sample gave rise to the 26 T cell receptor beta chains below, sequenced in a study of blood T cell repertoires in COVID-19. TCRdb's table, derived via immunoSEQ multiplex PCR, lists solely in-frame clones and lacks some. The table records about 120,000 clones, approximately 90% of them present only once. What was sequenced was peripheral blood. Receptors originate from a human donor with acute or convalescent COVID-19. The donor label of this sample is uncertain.

The rearrangement uses TRBV5-6 and TRBJ1-2; weak D call: TRBD1 (5 bases). The CDR3 runs 16 residues. V was clipped by 0 bases and J by 4 bases, with 16 bases between them. Germline V gene lookup returns CDR1 SGHDT and CDR2 YYEEEE. This CDR3 is CASSLAGGDRTYGYTF. DNA for the CDR3: TGTGCCAGCAGCTTGGCGGGAGGGGATAGAACCTATGGCTACACCTTC.

The chain is built from TRBV28 and TRBJ1-3; TRBD1 is a possible D gene (5 bases). Trimming left V 6 bases short and J 0 bases short, with 12 bases between. Germline CDR1 MDHEN, CDR2 SYDVKM. The CDR3 loop spans 15 amino acids. CDR3 nucleotide sequence: TGTGCCAGCAGCCCTCCTACAGGCTCTGGAAACACCATATATTTT. Its translation: CASSPPTGSGNTIYF.

The chain is built from TRBV5-1 and TRBJ2-7; 9 positions match TRBD1. This CDR3 is built from 15 residues. V was pared by 4 bases and J by 3 bases, with 8 bases of the junction left unmatched. Germline lookup yields CDR1 SGHRS and CDR2 YFSETQ. CDR3 nucleotides: TGCGCCAGCAGCGTACAGCCGGGACAGGGCTACGAGCAGTACTTC. It yields the protein CASSVQPGQGYEQYF.

This sequence joins TRBV27 and TRBJ2-7; 12 bases are shared with TRBD2. This CDR3 region has 16 residues. CDR1 and CDR2 from the germline V gene are MNHEY and SMNVEV (reference sequence). V was clipped by 5 bases and J by 2 bases; unmatched bases: 7. The CDR3 loop is CASSATSGRRTYEQYF. The CDR3 region has the DNA TGTGCCAGCAGTGCTACTAGCGGGAGGAGAACCTACGAGCAGTACTTC.

The V call is TRBV9, the J call TRBJ2-5; possible D gene TRBD2, 7 bases. The V and J ends lost 2 bases and 1 base respectively, with 12 bases between them. CDR1 and CDR2 (germline): SGDLS, YYNGEE. The CDR3 extends over 15 amino acids. CDR3 protein: CASSVRGGPQETQYF. In DNA form, the CDR3 reads TGTGCCAGCAGCGTGAGGGGGGGGCCCCAAGAGACCCAGTACTTC.

The chain carries TRBV9 and TRBJ2-1; the match to TRBD2 covers 10 bases. The CDR3 extends over 15 amino acids. Per the germline V gene, CDR1 is SGDLS and CDR2 is YYNGEE. V lost 0 bases and J lost 7; bases outside the gene matches: 4. CDR3 amino acids: CASSVASGSANEQFF. In nucleotides, the CDR3 is TGTGCCAGCAGCGTAGCTAGCGGGAGTGCTAATGAGCAGTTCTTC. Using reference TRBV9 and TRBJ2-1 for the parts outside the CDR3, the full variable domain is DSGVTQTPKHLITATGQRVTLRCSPRSGDLSVYWYQQSLDQGLQFLIQYYNGEERAKGNILERFSAQQFPDLHSELNLSSLELGDSALYFCASSVASGSANEQFFGPGTRLTVL.

The J gene is TRBJ1-1, the V gene TRBV19; TRBD1 is a possible D gene (6 bases). CDR3 length: 13 residues. The germline CDR1 and CDR2 sequences are LNHDA and SQIVND (reference sequence). V was trimmed by 10 bases and J by 4 bases, leaving 16 bases between them. CDR3 region: CATFTGRGTEAFF. In DNA form, the CDR3 reads TGTGCCACATTCACCGGCAGGGGCACTGAAGCTTTCTTT.

V is TRBV7-8 and J is TRBJ2-5; a weak D match, TRBD1 (5 bases). With 1 base removed from V and 5 bases from J, the gap between germline ends came to 17 bases. Germline V gene lookup returns CDR1 SGHVS and CDR2 FQNEAQ. The CDR3 length is 16 residues. The CDR3 is CASSLDSGADGETQYF. The DNA for the CDR3 is TGTGCCAGCAGCTTAGATTCTGGGGCAGACGGGGAGACCCAGTACTTC.

The CDR3 here is CASSLGRGSGNTIYF. DNA of the CDR3: TGCGCCAGCAGCTTGGGAAGGGGCTCTGGAAACACCATATATTTT. The gene calls are TRBV5-1 and TRBJ1-3, with D perhaps TRBD1 (5 bases). The germline V and J ends were trimmed by 0 bases and 0 bases, with 7 bases remaining between them. From germline, CDR1 is SGHRS and CDR2 YFSETQ. The CDR3 loop spans 15 amino acids. The variable domain in full, with the rest retrieved from reference TRBV5-1 and TRBJ1-3, is KAGVTQTPRYLIKTRGQQVTLSCSPISGHRSVSWYQQTPGQGLQFLFEYFSETQRNKGNFPGRFSGRQFSNSRSEMNVSTLELGDSALYLCASSLGRGSGNTIYFGEGSWLTVV.

The chain couples TRBV28 to TRBJ2-1; 10 positions agree with TRBD1. The germline CDR1 and CDR2 sequences are MDHEN and SYDVKM. The V segment lost 8 bases and the J segment 7 bases; nucleotides outside the gene matches: 17. The CDR3 contains 17 residues. Here the CDR3 reads CASHTVRWDRGMNEQFF. In DNA form, the CDR3 reads TGTGCCAGCCATACCGTACGTTGGGACAGGGGCATGAATGAGCAGTTCTTC.

The chain has TRBV5-1 and TRBJ2-3; 7 positions match TRBD2. V shed 7 bases, J shed 3 bases, and the junction held 5 bases outside the gene matches. This CDR3 has 13 amino acids. Germline CDR1 and CDR2: SGHRS and YFSETQ. Written as DNA, the CDR3 is TGCGCCAGCGGACCCGGGGGGACAGATACGCAGTATTTT. Its protein product is CASGPGGTDTQYF.

J is TRBJ1-4 and V is TRBV6-5, with 7 bases aligning to TRBD1. The germline gives CDR1 MNHEY, CDR2 SVGAGI. The CDR3 runs 13 residues. Trimming removed 8 bases from V and 3 bases from J; junction bases left unmatched: 3. The CDR3 sequence: CASHRGANEKLFF. The CDR3 nucleotides are TGTGCCAGCCACAGGGGTGCTAATGAAAAACTGTTTTTT.

V is TRBV7-2 and J is TRBJ1-1; a possible D gene is TRBD1 (6 bases). Trimming shortened V by 4 bases and J by 1 base, and 13 bases separated the two germline ends. Germline CDR1 and CDR2: SGHTA and FQGNSA. This CDR3 region has 15 residues. Here the CDR3 reads CASSWRGGENTEAFF. DNA of the CDR3: TGTGCCAGCAGCTGGCGGGGGGGCGAGAACACTGAAGCTTTCTTT. The full variable domain, with the rest looked up from reference TRBV7-2 and TRBJ1-1, is GAGVSQSPSNKVTEKGKDVELRCDPISGHTALYWYRQSLGQGLEFLIYFQGNSAPDKSGLPSDRFSAERTGGSVSTLTIQRTQQEDSAVYLCASSWRGGENTEAFFGQGTRLTVV.

This clone showed up just once. The chain is built from TRBV6-1 and TRBJ2-7; 9 bases are shared with TRBD1. The CDR3 spans 15 residues. Unmatched junction bases numbered 9, after V lost 3 bases and J lost 6 bases. Germline V lookup: CDR1 MNHNS, CDR2 SASEGT. DNA for the CDR3: TGTGCCAGCAGTGACGGACAGGGGAGGACGAGCGAGCAGTACTTC. Encoded protein: CASSDGQGRTSEQYF.

The J gene is TRBJ2-1, the V gene TRBV2; no firm D call. Germline CDR1 and CDR2: SNHLY and FYNNEI. V was cut by 3 bases and J by 6 bases, with 9 bases left in between. The CDR3 runs to 13 residues. The CDR3 here is CASSDQAVNEQFF. CDR3 sequence (DNA): TGTGCCAGCAGTGATCAAGCTGTCAATGAGCAGTTCTTC.

This chain connects TRBV6-2 or TRBV6-3 to TRBJ1-3, with 7 positions matching TRBD1. Germline CDR1 is MNHEY and CDR2 is SVGEGT. The CDR3 spans 17 residues. The V gene end was trimmed by 2 bases and the J gene end by 7 bases; junction bases not matched to a gene: 14. The DNA for the CDR3 is TGTGCCAGCAGTTACGCTTTTAAGGGGGCCGGATGGAACACCATATATTTT. This codes for CASSYAFKGAGWNTIYF.

The chain couples TRBV7-9 to TRBJ1-2; 7 bases are a match to TRBD1. With 5 bases clipped from V and 8 bases from J, the junction kept 8 bases outside the gene matches. This CDR3 region has 13 residues. Germline CDR1 and CDR2: SEHNR and FQNEAQ (reference sequence). The CDR3 loop is CASSPSTGVGYTF. In DNA form, the CDR3 reads TGTGCCAGCAGCCCGTCCACAGGGGTCGGCTACACCTTC. Based on the CDR3 plus reference TRBV7-9 and TRBJ1-2, the full variable domain is DTGVSQNPRHKITKRGQNVTFRCDPISEHNRLYWYRQTLGQGPEFLTYFQNEAQLEKSRLLSDRFSAERPKGSFSTLEIQRTEQGDSAMYLCASSPSTGVGYTFGSGTRLTVV.

J is TRBJ1-3 and V is TRBV9; TRBD1 aligns across 8 bases. Germline loops: CDR1 SGDLS, CDR2 YYNGEE. Germline trimming cut 1 base from V and 0 bases from J; bases unmatched to any gene: 6. The length of the CDR3 is 17 residues. The CDR3 nucleotides are TGTGCCAGCAGCGTACAGGGGGCTACTAGCTCTGGAAACACCATATATTTT. Its translation: CASSVQGATSSGNTIYF.

The V call is TRBV9, the J call TRBJ2-3, with 10 bases matching TRBD2. Germline CDR1 is SGDLS and CDR2 is YYNGEE. Germline trimming cut 0 bases from V and 2 bases from J; bases unmatched to any gene: 3. The CDR3 contains 16 residues. As DNA, the CDR3 is TGTGCCAGCAGCGTAGAACTAGCGGGGAACACAGATACGCAGTATTTT. Translated, it gives CASSVELAGNTDTQYF.

The chain couples TRBV19 to TRBJ2-1; TRBD1 might be the D (6 bases). This CDR3 is 14 amino acids long. Between the trimmed V and J ends, which lost 9 bases and 0 bases, there was a span of 12 bases. Germline V CDR1 and CDR2: LNHDA, SQIVND (reference sequence). CDR3 sequence reads: CASRGPSSYNEQFF. The CDR3 nucleotides read TGTGCCAGCAGGGGACCTAGCTCCTACAATGAGCAGTTCTTC.

J is TRBJ1-1 and V is TRBV4-1; 9 positions match TRBD1. Trimming removed 4 bases from V and 10 bases from J; junction bases left unmatched: 10. The CDR3 length is 14 residues. In germline, CDR1 is MGHRA, CDR2 YSYEKL. As DNA, the CDR3 is TGCGCCAGCAGCCCCGTCCCGGGACAGGGACGAGCTTTCTTT. Protein: CASSPVPGQGRAFF.

The gene calls are TRBV14 and TRBJ1-1, with D tentatively TRBD1 (6 bases). The CDR3 has 14 residues. The V gene lost 3 bases and the J gene lost 5 bases, with 13 bases spanning the gap. The germline CDR1 and CDR2 sequences are SGHDN and FVKESK. This CDR3 is CASSQLGGRTEAFF. The DNA for the CDR3 is TGTGCCAGCAGCCAGCTCGGGGGGCGGACTGAAGCTTTCTTT.

A single count supports this clone. J is TRBJ1-2 and V is TRBV5-1; 7 bases are shared with TRBD1. Germline V gene data show CDR1 as SGHRS and CDR2 as YFSETQ. The CDR3 is made up of 14 amino acids. The ends lost 3 bases at V and 5 bases at J; junction bases unmatched: 7. CDR3 sequence reads: CASSSSGTAYGYTF. In DNA form, the CDR3 reads TGCGCCAGCAGCTCGTCCGGGACAGCATATGGCTACACCTTC.

This chain links TRBV27 with TRBJ2-3, with D possibly being TRBD2 (5 bases). The V end was cut by 2 bases, the J end by 2 bases, with 11 bases between. The germline V gene has CDR1 MNHEY and CDR2 SMNVEV (reference sequence). This CDR3 contains 15 residues. CDR3 in amino acids: CASSLRLRYTDTQYF. As DNA, the CDR3 is TGTGCCAGCAGTTTACGACTACGTTACACAGATACGCAGTATTTT.

The J gene is TRBJ2-3, the V gene TRBV6-5; D is undetermined. CDR1 is MNHEY, CDR2 SVGAGI, per germline. V lost 6 bases to trimming and J lost 0 bases, with 7 bases between them. The CDR3 loop spans 13 amino acids. Here the CDR3 reads CASRYPSTDTQYF. The CDR3 region has the DNA TGTGCCAGCAGGTACCCTAGCACAGATACGCAGTATTTT.

The V gene is TRBV27, the J gene TRBJ2-7; perhaps TRBD2 as D (6 bases). Trimming took off 4 bases at V and 2 bases at J, with 15 bases between the two ends. The germline V gene has CDR1 MNHEY and CDR2 SMNVEV (reference sequence). The length of the CDR3 is 15 residues. CDR3 in DNA: TGTGCCAGCAGTTCCCTAGCGAAATGGCCCTACGAGCAGTACTTC. The encoded protein is CASSSLAKWPYEQYF.